Each of the 7 T cell receptor beta chains below was sequenced from the same sample in a study of CD8+CD57+ T cells in acquired aplastic anemia. Researchers used genomic DNA as the template to profile TCR beta VDJ and CDR3. MiXCR, run by TCRdb on the reads, gives a single entry per CDR3 protein. The table has just over 400,000 distinct CDR3 sequences, under 80% seen once. What was sequenced was sorted CD4+, CD8+, or CD8+CD57+ T cells (not recorded which) from PBMCs. Receptors were obtained from a human donor in good health, serving as a control.

The chain joins TRBV20-1 to TRBJ1-5, with a weak D call TRBD1 (5 bases). The CDR3 covers 13 residues. Deletions cut 3 bases from V and 6 bases from J, with 12 bases between. Per germline, CDR1 DFQATT and CDR2 SNEGSKA (reference sequence). The CDR3 coding sequence is TGCAGTGCTAGGGGGCCAGGGACTCAGCCCCAGCATTTT. It yields the protein CSARGPGTQPQHF.

On this clonotype: This is likely a read error, given that the CDR3 carries no conserved phenylalanine or tryptophan at its end. The DNA is omitted, as the CDR3 cannot be located on it reliably, and the CDR3 follows TCRdb's listing. The V call is TRBV19, the J call TRBJ2-1. Germline V gene data show CDR1 as LNHDA and CDR2 as SQIVND (reference sequence). The CDR3 has 15 residues if both end residues are counted. This CDR3 is CASGRHDSSYHEHWN.

The rearrangement links TRBV12-3 or TRBV12-4 to TRBJ1-5; a weak D match, TRBD1 (5 bases). The CDR3 covers 14 residues. V dropped 10 bases and J dropped 6 bases, with 19 bases sitting between them. The CDR3 loop reads CATGLDIGGQPQHF. For the CDR3, the DNA is TGTGCCACCGGCCTGGACATCGGGGGTCAGCCCCAGCATTTT.

The CDR3 region has the DNA TGTGCCAGTAGTATATCTCGGACTGGAAACACCATATATTTT. Translating it yields CASSISRTGNTIYF. The chain employs TRBV19 and TRBJ1-3; D remains ambiguous. Germline CDR1 is LNHDA and CDR2 is SQIVND (reference sequence). Trimming removed 2 bases at V and 2 bases at J, with 7 bases between. This CDR3 is built from 14 residues.

In this sample, this clonotype turned up once. The chain is built from TRBV7-2 and TRBJ2-7; 14 nucleotides line up with TRBD2. Germline loops: CDR1 SGHTA, CDR2 FQGNSA. The length of the CDR3 is 17 residues. Germline trimming cut 2 bases from V and 2 bases from J; bases unmatched to any gene: 5. The CDR3 sequence is CASSLRTSGGTTYEQYF. CDR3 nucleotides: TGTGCCAGCAGCTTAAGGACTAGCGGGGGGACTACCTACGAGCAGTACTTC.

This clonotype has at least ten counts. The chain links TRBV14 to TRBJ2-5; TRBD2 matches 7 bases. The germline gives CDR1 SGHDN, CDR2 FVKESK. V gave up 1 base and J gave up 5 bases; unmatched junction bases: 7. The CDR3 runs 15 residues. The chain's CDR3 is CASSQVRGDMETQYF. CDR3 bases: TGTGCCAGCAGCCAAGTCCGGGGGGATATGGAGACCCAGTACTTC.

Worth noting for this clonotype: One end of the junction does not line up with germline, which may come from a read error. The chain links TRBV29-1 to TRBJ2-5, with a tentative D call TRBD2 (7 bases). Matching the DNA end better, TRBJ2-3 makes the J call doubtful. This CDR3 has 13 amino acids. CDR1 is SQVTM and CDR2 is ANQGSEA in the germline V gene. CDR3 in DNA: TGCGGCGTTACAGAAGGGGGGGCTGATACCCAGTATTTT. It translates to CGVTEGGADTQYF.